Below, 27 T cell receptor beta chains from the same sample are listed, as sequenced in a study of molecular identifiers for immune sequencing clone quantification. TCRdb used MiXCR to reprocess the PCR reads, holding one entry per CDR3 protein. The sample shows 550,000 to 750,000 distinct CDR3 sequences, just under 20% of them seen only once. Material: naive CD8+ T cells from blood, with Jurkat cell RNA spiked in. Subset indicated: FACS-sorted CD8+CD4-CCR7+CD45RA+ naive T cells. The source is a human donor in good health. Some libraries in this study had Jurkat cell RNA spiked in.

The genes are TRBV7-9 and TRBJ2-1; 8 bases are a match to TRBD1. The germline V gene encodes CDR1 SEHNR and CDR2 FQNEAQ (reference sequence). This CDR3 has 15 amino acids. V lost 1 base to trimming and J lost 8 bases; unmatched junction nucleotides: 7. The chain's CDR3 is CASSLVGQGPHEQFF. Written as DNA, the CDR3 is TGTGCCAGCAGCTTAGTCGGACAGGGTCCCCATGAGCAGTTCTTC.

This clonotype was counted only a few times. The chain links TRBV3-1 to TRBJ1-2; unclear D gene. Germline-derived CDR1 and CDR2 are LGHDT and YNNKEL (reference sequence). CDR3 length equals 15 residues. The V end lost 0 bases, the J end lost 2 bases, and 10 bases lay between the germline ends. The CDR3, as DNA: TGTGCCAGCAGCCAAGATATCGGAGGGAACTATGGCTACACCTTC. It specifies CASSQDIGGNYGYTF.

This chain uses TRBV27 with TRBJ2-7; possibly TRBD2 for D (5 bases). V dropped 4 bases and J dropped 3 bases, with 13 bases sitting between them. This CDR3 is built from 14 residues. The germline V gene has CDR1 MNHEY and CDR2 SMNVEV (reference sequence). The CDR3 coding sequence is TGTGCCAGCAGTTATCAAGCGGTCCACTACGAGCAGTACTTC. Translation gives CASSYQAVHYEQYF.

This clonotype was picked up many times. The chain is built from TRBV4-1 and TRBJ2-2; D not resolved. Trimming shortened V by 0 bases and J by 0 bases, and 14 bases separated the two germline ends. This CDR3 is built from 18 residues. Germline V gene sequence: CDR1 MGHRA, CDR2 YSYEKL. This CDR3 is CASSQEYGTFANTGELFF. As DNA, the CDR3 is TGCGCCAGCAGCCAAGAGTACGGAACGTTCGCGAACACCGGGGAGCTGTTTTTT.

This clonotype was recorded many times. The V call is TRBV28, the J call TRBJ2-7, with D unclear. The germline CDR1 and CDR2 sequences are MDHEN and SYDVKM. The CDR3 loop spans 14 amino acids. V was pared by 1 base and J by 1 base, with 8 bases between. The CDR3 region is CASSLFDPSYEQYF. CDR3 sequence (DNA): TGTGCCAGCAGTTTATTTGATCCGTCCTACGAGCAGTACTTC.

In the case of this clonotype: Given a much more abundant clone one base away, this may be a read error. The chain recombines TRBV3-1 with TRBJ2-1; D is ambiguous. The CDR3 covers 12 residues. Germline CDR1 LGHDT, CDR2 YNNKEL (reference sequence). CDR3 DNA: TGTGCCAGCAGCCAAGTAGTCAATGAGCAGTTATTC. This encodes CASSQVVNEQLF.

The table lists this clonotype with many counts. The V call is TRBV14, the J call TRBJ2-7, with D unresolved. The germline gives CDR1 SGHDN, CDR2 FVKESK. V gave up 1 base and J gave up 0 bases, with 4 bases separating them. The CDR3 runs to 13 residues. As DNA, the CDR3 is TGTGCCAGCAGCCAAGGGGGCTCCTACGAGCAGTACTTC. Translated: CASSQGGSYEQYF.

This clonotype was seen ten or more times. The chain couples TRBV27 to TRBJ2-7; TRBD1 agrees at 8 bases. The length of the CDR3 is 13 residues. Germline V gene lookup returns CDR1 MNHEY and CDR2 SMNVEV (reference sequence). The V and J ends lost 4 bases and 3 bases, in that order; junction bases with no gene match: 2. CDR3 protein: CASSWDRNYEQYF. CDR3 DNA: TGTGCCAGCAGTTGGGACAGGAACTACGAGCAGTACTTC.

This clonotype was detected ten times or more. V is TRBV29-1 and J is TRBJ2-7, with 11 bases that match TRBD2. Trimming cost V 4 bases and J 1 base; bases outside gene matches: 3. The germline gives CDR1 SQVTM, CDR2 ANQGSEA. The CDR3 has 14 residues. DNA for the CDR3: TGCAGCGTTGTTAGCGGGGGGGGATCCTACGAGCAGTACTTC. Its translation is CSVVSGGGSYEQYF.

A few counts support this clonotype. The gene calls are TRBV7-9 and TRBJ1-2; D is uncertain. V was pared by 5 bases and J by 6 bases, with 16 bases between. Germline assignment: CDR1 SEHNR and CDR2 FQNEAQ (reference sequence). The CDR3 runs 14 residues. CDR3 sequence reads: CASSPGGPGDGYTF. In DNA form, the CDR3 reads TGTGCCAGCAGCCCCGGCGGGCCCGGTGATGGCTACACCTTC.

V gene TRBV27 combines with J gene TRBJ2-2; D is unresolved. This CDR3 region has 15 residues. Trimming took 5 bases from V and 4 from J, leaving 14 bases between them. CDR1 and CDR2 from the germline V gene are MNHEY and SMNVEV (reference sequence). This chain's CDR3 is CASSPIAFFTGELFF. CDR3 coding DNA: TGTGCCAGCAGTCCCATAGCATTCTTCACCGGGGAGCTGTTTTTT.

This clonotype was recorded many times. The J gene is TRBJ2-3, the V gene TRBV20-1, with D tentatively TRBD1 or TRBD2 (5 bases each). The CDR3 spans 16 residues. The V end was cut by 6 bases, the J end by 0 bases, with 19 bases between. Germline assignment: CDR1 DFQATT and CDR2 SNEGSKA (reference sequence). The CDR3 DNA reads TGCAGTGCGGGGGTATATCGGGCTCCTAGCACAGATACGCAGTATTTT. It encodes CSAGVYRAPSTDTQYF.

CDR3 nucleotides: TGTGCCAGCAGTCGGTTCGGGGTAGGTTGGAACACTGAAGCTTTCTTT. This gives the protein CASSRFGVGWNTEAFF. The chain combines TRBV28 with TRBJ1-1; D remains unclear. CDR3 length: 16 residues. Germline V gene sequence: CDR1 MDHEN, CDR2 SYDVKM. Trimming shortened V by 5 bases and J by 1 base, and 17 bases separated the two germline ends.

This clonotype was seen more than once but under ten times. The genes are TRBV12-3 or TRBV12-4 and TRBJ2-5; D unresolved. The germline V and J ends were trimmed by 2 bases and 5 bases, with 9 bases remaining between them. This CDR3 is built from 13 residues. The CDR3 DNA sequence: TGTGCCAGCAGTTTAATGGGAACGGAGACCCAGTACTTC. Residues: CASSLMGTETQYF.

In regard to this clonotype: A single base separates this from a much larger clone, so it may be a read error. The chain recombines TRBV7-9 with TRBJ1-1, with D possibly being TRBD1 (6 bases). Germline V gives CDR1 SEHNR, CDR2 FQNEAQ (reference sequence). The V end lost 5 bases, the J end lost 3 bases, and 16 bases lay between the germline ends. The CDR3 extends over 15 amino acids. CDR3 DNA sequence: TGTGCCAGCAGCAAGGTGGACAGACCGTACACTGAAGCTTTCTTT. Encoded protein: CASSKVDRPYTEAFF.

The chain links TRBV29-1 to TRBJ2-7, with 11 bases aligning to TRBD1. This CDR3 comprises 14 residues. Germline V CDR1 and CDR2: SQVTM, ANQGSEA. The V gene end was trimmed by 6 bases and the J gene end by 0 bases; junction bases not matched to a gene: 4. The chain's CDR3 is CSVHGQGASYEQYF. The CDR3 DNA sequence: TGCAGCGTGCACGGACAGGGGGCCTCCTACGAGCAGTACTTC.

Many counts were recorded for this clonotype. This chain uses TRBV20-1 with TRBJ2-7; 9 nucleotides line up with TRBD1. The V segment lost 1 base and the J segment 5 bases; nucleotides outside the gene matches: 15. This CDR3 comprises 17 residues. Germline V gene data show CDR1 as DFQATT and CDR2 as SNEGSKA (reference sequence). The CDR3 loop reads CSARATSGQGIVDEQYF. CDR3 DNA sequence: TGCAGTGCTAGAGCTACTTCGGGACAGGGTATTGTTGACGAGCAGTACTTC.

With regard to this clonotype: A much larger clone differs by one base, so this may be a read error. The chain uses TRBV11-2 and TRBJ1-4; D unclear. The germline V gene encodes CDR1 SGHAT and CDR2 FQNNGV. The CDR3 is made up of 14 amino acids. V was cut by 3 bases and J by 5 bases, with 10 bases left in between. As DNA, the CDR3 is TGTGCCAGCAGCTTCGGCAGGACCAATGAAAAACTGTTTTTT. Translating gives CASSFGRTNEKLFF.

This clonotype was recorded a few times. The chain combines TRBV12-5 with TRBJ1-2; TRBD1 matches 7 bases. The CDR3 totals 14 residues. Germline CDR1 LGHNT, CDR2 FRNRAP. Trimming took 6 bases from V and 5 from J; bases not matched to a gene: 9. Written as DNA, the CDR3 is TGTGCTAGTGGACAGGGACAGTTTTCTTATGGCTACACCTTC. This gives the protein CASGQGQFSYGYTF.

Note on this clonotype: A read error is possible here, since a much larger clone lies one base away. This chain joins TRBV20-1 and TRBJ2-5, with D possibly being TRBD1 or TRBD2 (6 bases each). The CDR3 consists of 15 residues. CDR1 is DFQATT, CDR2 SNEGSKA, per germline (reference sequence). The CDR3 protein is CNARSLYREEETQYF. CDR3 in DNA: TGCAATGCTCGTAGCCTTTACAGGGAGGAGGAGACCCAGTACTTC.

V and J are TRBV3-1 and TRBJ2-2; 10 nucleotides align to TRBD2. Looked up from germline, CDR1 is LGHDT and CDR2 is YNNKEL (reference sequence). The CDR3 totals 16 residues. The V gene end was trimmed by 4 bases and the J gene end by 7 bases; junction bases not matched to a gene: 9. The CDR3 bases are TGTGCCAGCAGCCGTCCCAGCGGGAGGGTTGACGGGGAGCTGTTTTTT. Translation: CASSRPSGRVDGELFF.

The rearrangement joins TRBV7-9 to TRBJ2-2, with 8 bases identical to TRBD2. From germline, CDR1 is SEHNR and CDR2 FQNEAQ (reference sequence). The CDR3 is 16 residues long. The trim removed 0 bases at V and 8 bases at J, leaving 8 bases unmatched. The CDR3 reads CASSLASSGKAGELFF. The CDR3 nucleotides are TGTGCCAGCAGCTTAGCGAGTAGCGGGAAGGCGGGGGAGCTGTTTTTT.

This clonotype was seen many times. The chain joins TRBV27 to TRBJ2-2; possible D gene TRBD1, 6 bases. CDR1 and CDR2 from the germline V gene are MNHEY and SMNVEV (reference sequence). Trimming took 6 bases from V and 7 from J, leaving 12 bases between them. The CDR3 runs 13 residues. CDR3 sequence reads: CASRLTGIGELFF. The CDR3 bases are TGTGCCAGCAGGTTAACAGGGATCGGGGAGCTGTTTTTT.

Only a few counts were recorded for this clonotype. CDR3 coding DNA: TGTGCCTGGGTAGGGCAGGGTACCTACAATGAGCAGTTCTTC. It translates to CAWVGQGTYNEQFF. The V call is TRBV30, the J call TRBJ2-1, with D possibly matching TRBD1 (5 bases). The CDR3 is 14 amino acids. V was pared by 5 bases and J by 2 bases, with 13 bases between. CDR1 and CDR2 from the germline V gene are GTSNPN and SVGIG (reference sequence).

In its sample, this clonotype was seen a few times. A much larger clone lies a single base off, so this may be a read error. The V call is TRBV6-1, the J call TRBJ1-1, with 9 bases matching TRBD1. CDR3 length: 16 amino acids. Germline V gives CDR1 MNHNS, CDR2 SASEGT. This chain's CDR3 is CASSEGTGVMNTEALF. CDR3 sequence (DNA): TGTGCCAGCAGTGAAGGGACAGGGGTTATGAACACTGAAGCTCTCTTT.

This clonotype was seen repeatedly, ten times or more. As DNA, the CDR3 is TGCGCCAGCAGCCAAGCGGGCAGGGACCAGCCCCAGCATTTT. The encoded protein is CASSQAGRDQPQHF. The chain carries TRBV4-1 and TRBJ1-5; tentatively, D is TRBD1 (5 bases). Germline CDR1 is MGHRA and CDR2 is YSYEKL. Trimming removed 1 base at V and 7 bases at J, with 11 bases between. The CDR3 loop spans 14 amino acids.

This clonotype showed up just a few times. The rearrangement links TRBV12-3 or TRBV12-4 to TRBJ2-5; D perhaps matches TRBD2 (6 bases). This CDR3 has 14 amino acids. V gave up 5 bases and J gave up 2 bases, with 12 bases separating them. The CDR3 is CASSHPGRQETQYF. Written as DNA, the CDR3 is TGTGCCAGCAGTCACCCCGGGAGACAAGAGACCCAGTACTTC.